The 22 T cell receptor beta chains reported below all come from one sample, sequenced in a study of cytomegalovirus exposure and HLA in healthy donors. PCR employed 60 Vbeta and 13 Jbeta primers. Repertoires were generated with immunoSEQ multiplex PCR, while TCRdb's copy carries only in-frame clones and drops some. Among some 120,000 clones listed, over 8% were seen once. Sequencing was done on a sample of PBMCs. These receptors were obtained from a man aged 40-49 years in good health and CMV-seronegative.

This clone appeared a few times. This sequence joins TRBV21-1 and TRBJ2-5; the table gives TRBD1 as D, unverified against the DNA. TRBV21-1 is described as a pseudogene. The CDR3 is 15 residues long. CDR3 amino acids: CASSKDPTGKETQYF. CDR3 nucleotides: TGTGCCAGCAGCAAAGACCCGACAGGAAAAGAGACCCAGTACTTC.

CDR3 protein: CASSYRDSMNTEAFF. CDR3 nucleotide sequence: TGTGCCAGCAGTTACCGGGACAGCATGAACACTGAAGCTTTCTTT. V usage is TRBV6-6 and J usage is TRBJ1-1, with 7 bases lining up with TRBD1. The CDR3 has 15 residues. Trimming cost V 2 bases and J 0 bases; bases outside gene matches: 3. Germline loops: CDR1 MNHNY, CDR2 SVGAGI (reference sequence).

The DNA of the CDR3 is TGTGCCAGCGGACTTCAGAGCAATCAGCCCCAGCATTTT. This sequence encodes CASGLQSNQPQHF. The chain links TRBV27 to TRBJ1-5, with unresolved D. This CDR3 region has 13 residues. V was shortened by 8 bases and J by 1 base, with 9 bases between the two germline ends. The V gene's germline CDR1 is MNHEY and CDR2 SMNVEV (reference sequence).

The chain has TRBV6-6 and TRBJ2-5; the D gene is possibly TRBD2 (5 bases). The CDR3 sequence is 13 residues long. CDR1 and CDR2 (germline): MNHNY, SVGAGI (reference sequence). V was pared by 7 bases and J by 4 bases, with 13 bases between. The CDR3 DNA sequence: TGTGCCAGCACCCGGCCCAGCGGAGAGACCCAGTACTTC. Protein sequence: CASTRPSGETQYF.

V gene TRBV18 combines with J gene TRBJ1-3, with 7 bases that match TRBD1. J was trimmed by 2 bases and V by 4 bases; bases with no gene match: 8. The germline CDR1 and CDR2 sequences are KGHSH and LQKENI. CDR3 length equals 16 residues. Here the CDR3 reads CASSLDRDEAGNTIYF. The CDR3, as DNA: TGTGCCAGCTCACTAGACAGGGACGAAGCTGGAAACACCATATATTTT.

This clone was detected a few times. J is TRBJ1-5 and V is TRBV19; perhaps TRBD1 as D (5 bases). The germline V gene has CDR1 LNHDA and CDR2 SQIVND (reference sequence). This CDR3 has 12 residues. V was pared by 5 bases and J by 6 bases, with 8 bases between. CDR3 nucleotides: TGTGCCAGTAGTTACGGGGGTCAGCCCCAGCATTTT. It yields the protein CASSYGGQPQHF.

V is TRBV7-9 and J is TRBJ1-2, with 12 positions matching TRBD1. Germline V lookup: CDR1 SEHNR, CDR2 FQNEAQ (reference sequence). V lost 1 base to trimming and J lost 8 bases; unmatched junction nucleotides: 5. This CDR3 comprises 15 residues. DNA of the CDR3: TGTGCCAGCAGCTTAGGGGACAGGGGGCTGGAAGGCTACACCTTC. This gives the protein CASSLGDRGLEGYTF.

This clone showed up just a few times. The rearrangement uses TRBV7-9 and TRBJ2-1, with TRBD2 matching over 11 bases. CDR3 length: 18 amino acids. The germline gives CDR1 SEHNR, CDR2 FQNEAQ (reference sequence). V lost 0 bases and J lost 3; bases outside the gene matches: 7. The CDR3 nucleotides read TGTGCCAGCAGCTTAGCCCCCACTAGCGGGGGTTTCTACAATGAGCAGTTCTTC. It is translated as CASSLAPTSGGFYNEQFF.

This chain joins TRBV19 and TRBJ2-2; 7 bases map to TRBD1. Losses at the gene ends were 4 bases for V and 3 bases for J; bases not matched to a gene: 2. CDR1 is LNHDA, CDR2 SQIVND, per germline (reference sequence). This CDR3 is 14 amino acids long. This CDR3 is CASSRDRYTGELFF. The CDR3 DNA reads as TGTGCCAGTAGTAGGGACAGATACACCGGGGAGCTGTTTTTT. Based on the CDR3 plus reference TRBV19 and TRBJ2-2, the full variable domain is DGGITQSPKYLFRKEGQNVTLSCEQNLNHDAMYWYRQDPGQGLRLIYYSQIVNDFQKGDIAEGYSVSREKKESFPLTVTSAQKNPTAFYLCASSRDRYTGELFFGEGSRLTVL.

The CDR3, as DNA: TGTGCCAGCAGCCCCTCGACAGGGATGAACACTGAAGCTTTCTTT. It specifies CASSPSTGMNTEAFF. V gene TRBV7-9 combines with J gene TRBJ1-1; 7 bases line up with TRBD1. This CDR3 has 15 amino acids. V dropped 5 bases and J dropped 0; count of bases not matched to a gene: 6. Per the germline V gene, CDR1 is SEHNR and CDR2 is FQNEAQ (reference sequence).

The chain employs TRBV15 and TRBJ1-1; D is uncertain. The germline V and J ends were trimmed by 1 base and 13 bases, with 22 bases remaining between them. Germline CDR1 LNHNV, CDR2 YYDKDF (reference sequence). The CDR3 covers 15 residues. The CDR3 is CATSRGPPAEDKGFF. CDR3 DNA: TGTGCCACCAGCAGAGGACCACCTGCGGAGGATAAGGGTTTCTTT.

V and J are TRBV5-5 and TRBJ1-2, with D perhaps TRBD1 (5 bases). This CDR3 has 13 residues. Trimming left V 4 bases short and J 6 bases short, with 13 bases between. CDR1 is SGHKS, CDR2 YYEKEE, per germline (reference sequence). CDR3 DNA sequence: TGTGCCAGCAGCGGAGAGTCAGGGCATGGCTACACCTTC. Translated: CASSGESGHGYTF.

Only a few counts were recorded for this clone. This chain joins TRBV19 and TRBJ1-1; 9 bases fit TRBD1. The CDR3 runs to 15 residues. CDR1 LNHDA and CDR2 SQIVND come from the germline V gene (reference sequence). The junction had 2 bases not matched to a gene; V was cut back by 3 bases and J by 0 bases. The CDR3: CASSMGTGMNTEAFF. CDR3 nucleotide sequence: TGTGCCAGTAGTATGGGGACAGGGATGAACACTGAAGCTTTCTTT.

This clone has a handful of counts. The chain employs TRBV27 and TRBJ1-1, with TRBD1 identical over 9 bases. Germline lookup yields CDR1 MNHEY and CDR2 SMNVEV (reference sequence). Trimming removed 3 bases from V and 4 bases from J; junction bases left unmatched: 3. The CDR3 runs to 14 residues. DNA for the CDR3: TGTGCCAGCAGTTTTGGGACAGGGCTCACTGAAGCTTTCTTT. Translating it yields CASSFGTGLTEAFF.

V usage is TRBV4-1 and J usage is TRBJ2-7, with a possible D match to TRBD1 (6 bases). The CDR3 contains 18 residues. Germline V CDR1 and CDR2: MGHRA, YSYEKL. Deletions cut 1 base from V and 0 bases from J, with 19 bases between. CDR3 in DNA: TGCGCCAGCAGCCAAGCTGGATTAGGGACATCGAGCTCCTACGAGCAGTACTTC. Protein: CASSQAGLGTSSSYEQYF.

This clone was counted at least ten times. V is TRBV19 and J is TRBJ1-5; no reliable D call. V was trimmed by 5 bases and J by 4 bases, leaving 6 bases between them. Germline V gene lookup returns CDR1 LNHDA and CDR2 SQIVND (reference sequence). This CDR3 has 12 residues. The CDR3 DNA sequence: TGTGCCAGTAGTTGGGCGAATCAGCCCCAGCATTTT. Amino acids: CASSWANQPQHF.

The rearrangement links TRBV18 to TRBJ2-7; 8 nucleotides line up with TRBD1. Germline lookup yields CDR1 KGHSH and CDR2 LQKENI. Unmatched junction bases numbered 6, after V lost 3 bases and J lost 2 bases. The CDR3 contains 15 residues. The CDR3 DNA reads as TGTGCCAGCTCACCGTCGGGACAGGCAGCCTACGAGCAGTACTTC. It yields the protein CASSPSGQAAYEQYF.

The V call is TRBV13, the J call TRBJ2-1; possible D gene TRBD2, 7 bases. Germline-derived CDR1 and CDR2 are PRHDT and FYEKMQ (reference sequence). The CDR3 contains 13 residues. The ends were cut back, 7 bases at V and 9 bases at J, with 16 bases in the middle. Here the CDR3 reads CASTHRGAGEQFF. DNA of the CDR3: TGTGCCAGCACCCACCGGGGGGCTGGTGAGCAGTTCTTC.

CDR3 amino acids: CASSLGTGLRNQPQHF. The CDR3 DNA reads as TGTGCCAGCAGCTTGGGGACAGGGCTGCGCAATCAGCCCCAGCATTTT. This chain joins TRBV5-6 and TRBJ1-5; the match to TRBD1 covers 8 bases. Germline loops: CDR1 SGHDT, CDR2 YYEEEE. The CDR3 runs to 16 residues. The V gene end was trimmed by 0 bases and the J gene end by 2 bases; junction bases not matched to a gene: 4.

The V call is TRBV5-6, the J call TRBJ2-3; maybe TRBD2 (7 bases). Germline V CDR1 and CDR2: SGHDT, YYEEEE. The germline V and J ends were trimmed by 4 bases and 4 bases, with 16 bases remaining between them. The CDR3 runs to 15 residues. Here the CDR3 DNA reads TGTGCCAGCAGCCGAGGGGGGGGGAGGTCAGATACGCAGTATTTT. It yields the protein CASSRGGGRSDTQYF.

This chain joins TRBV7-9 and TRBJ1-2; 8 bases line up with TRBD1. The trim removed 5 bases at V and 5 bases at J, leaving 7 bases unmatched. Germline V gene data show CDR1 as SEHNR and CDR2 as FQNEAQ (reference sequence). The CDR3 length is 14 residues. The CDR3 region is CASSAGQGRYGYTF. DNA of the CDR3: TGTGCCAGCAGCGCAGGACAGGGAAGGTATGGCTACACCTTC.

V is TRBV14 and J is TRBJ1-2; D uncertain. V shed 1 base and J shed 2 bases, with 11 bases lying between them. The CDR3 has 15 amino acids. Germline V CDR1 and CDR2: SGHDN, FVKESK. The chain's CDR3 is CASSQGVTDNYGYTF. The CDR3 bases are TGTGCCAGCAGCCAAGGGGTCACAGACAACTATGGCTACACCTTC.